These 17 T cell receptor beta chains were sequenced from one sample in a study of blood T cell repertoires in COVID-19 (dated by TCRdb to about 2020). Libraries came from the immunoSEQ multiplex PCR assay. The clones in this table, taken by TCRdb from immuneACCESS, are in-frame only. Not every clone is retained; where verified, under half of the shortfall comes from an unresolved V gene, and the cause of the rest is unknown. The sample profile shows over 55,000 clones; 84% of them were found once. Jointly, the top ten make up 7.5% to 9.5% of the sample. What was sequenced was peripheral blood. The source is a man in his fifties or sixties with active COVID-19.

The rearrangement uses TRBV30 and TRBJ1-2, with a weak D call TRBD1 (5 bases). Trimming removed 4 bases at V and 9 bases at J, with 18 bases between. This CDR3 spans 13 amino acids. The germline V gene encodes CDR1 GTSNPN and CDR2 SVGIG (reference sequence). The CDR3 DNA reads TGTGCCTGGACCTCGGCTTATGGGGGGAGCTACACCTTC. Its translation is CAWTSAYGGSYTF.

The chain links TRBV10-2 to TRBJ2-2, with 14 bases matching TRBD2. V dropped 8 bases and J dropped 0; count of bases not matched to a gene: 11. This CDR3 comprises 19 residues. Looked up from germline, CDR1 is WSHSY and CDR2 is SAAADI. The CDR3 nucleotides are TGCGCCAGCGGAGGACTAGCGGGGGGCCGACCCGCGAACACCGGGGAGCTGTTTTTT. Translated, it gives CASGGLAGGRPANTGELFF.

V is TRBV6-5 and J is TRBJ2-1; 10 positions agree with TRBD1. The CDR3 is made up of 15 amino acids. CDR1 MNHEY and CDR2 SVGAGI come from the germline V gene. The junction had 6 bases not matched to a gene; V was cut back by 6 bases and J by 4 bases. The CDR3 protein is CASSPGQGLYNEQFF. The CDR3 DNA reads TGTGCCAGCAGCCCGGGACAGGGGCTATACAATGAGCAGTTCTTC.

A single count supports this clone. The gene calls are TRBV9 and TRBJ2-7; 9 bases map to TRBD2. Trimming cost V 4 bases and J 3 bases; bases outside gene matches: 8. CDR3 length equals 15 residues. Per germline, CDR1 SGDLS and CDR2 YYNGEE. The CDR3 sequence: CASSPLGLAFYEQYF. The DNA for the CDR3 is TGTGCCAGCAGCCCCCTCGGACTAGCGTTCTACGAGCAGTACTTC.

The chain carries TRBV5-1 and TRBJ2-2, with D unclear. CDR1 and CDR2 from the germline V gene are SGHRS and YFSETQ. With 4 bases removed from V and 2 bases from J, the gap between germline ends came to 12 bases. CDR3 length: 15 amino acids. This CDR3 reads CASSPGHLNTGELFF. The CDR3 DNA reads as TGCGCCAGCAGCCCTGGGCACCTCAACACCGGGGAGCTGTTTTTT.

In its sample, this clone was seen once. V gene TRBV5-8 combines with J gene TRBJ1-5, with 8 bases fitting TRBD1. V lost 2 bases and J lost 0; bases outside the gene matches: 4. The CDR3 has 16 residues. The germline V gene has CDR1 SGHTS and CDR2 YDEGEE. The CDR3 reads CASSLQGGNSNQPQHF. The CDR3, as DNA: TGTGCCAGCAGCTTACAGGGGGGAAATAGCAATCAGCCCCAGCATTTT.

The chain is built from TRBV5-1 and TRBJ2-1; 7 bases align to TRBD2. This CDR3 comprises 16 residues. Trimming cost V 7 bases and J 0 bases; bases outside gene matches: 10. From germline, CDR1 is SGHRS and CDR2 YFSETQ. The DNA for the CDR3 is TGCGCCAGCTCTGTGCACGGCGGGAGCTCCTACAATGAGCAGTTCTTC. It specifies CASSVHGGSSYNEQFF.

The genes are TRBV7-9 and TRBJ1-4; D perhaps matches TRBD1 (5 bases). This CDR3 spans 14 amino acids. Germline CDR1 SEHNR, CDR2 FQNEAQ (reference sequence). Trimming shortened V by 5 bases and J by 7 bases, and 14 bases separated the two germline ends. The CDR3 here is CASSPWGRGEKLFF. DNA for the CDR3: TGTGCCAGCAGCCCCTGGGGGAGGGGTGAAAAACTGTTTTTT. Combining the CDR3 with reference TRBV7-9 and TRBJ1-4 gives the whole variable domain DTGVSQNPRHKITKRGQNVTFRCDPISEHNRLYWYRQTLGQGPEFLTYFQNEAQLEKSRLLSDRFSAERPKGSFSTLEIQRTEQGDSAMYLCASSPWGRGEKLFFGSGTQLSVL.

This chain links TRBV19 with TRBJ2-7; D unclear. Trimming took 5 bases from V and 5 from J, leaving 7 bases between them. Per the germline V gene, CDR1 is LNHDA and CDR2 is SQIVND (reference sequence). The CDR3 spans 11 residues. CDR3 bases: TGTGCCAGTAGTCGACGGGACGAGCAGTACTTC. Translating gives CASSRRDEQYF. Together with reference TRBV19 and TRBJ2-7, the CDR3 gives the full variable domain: DGGITQSPKYLFRKEGQNVTLSCEQNLNHDAMYWYRQDPGQGLRLIYYSQIVNDFQKGDIAEGYSVSREKKESFPLTVTSAQKNPTAFYLCASSRRDEQYFGPGTRLTVT.

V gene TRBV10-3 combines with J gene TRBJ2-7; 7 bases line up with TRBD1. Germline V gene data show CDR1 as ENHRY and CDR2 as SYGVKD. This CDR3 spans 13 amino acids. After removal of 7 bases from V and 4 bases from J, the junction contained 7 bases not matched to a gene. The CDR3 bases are TGTGCCATCAAGGGGGCAGGGGGATACGAGCAGTACTTC. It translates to CAIKGAGGYEQYF.

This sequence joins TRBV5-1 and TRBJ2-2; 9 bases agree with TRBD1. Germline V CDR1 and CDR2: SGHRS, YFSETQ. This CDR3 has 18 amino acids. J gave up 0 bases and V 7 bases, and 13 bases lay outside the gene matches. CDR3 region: CASQNRQGGGPNTGELFF. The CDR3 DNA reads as TGCGCCAGCCAAAACCGACAGGGGGGCGGCCCGAACACCGGGGAGCTGTTTTTT.

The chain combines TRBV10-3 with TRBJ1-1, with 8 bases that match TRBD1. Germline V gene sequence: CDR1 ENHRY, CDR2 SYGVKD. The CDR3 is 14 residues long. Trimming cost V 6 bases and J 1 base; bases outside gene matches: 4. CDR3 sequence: CAIRIGQGNTEAFF. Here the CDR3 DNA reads TGTGCCATCAGGATCGGACAGGGGAACACTGAAGCTTTCTTT.

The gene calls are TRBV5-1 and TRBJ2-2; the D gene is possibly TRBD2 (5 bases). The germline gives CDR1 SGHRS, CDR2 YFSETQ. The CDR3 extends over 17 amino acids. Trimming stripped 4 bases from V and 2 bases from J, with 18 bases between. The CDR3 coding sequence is TGCGCCAGCAGCACCGGGATCCCACGGCTAAACACCGGGGAGCTGTTTTTT. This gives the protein CASSTGIPRLNTGELFF.

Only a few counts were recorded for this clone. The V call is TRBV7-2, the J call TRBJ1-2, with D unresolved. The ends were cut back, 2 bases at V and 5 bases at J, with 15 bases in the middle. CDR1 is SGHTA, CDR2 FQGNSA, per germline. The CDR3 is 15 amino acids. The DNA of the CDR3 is TGTGCCAGCAGCTTAAATCCCGGGGTAATTTATGGCTACACCTTC. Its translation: CASSLNPGVIYGYTF.

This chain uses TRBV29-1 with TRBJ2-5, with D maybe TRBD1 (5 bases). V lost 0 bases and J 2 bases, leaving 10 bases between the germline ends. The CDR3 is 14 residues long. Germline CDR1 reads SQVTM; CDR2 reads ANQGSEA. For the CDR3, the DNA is TGCAGCGTTGAAGATAGGGGCAGACAAGAGACCCAGTACTTC. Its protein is CSVEDRGRQETQYF.

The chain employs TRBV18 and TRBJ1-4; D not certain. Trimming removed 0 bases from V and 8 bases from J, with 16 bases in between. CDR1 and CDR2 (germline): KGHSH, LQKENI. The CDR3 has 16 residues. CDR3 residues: CASSPPSGRLDEKLFF. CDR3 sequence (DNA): TGTGCCAGCTCACCACCGTCCGGGAGGCTGGACGAAAAACTGTTTTTT.

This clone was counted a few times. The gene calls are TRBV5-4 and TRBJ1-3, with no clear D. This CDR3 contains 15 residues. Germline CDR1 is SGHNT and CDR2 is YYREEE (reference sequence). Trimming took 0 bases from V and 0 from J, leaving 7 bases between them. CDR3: CASSLAGPSGNTIYF. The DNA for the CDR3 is TGTGCCAGCAGCTTGGCAGGCCCCTCTGGAAACACCATATATTTT.